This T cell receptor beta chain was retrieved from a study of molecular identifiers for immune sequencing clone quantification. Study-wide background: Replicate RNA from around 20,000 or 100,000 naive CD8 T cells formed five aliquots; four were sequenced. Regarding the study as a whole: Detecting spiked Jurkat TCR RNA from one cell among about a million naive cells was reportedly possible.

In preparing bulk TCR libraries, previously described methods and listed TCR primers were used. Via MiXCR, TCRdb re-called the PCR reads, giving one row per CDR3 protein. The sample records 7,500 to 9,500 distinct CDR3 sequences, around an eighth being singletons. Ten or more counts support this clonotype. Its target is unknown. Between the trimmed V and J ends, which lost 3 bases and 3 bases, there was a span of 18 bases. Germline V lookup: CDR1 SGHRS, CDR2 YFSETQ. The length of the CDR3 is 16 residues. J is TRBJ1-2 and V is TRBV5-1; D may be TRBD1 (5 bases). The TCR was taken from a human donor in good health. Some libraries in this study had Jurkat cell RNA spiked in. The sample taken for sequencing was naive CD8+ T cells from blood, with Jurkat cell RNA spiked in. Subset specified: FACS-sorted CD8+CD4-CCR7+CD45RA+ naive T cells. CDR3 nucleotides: TGCGCCAGCAGCTGGGGGATGACGGATAACTACTATGGCTACACCTTC. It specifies CASSWGMTDNYYGYTF. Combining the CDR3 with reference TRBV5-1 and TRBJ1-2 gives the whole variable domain KAGVTQTPRYLIKTRGQQVTLSCSPISGHRSVSWYQQTPGQGLQFLFEYFSETQRNKGNFPGRFSGRQFSNSRSEMNVSTLELGDSALYLCASSWGMTDNYYGYTFGSGTRLTVV.